These T cell receptor beta chains were read from a single sample in a study of T cell changes during pregnancy in multiple sclerosis. TCRdb's copy holds only in-frame clones and misses some; the assay was immunoSEQ multiplex PCR. The sample lists fewer than 50,000 clones, roughly nine tenths occurring once. This specimen was CD8+ T cells from peripheral blood mononuclear cells, taken after pregnancy. These receptors all come from a female donor with multiple sclerosis, enrolled in a pregnancy study. Each CDR3 is given without its conserved first and last residue. The order of the fields is clone size, D gene, CDR3 length, V gene, J gene, CDR3 protein. A D gene is named only where the DNA matches it firmly. Size tells how often a clone was seen (once, few, many) or the class of an expanded clone, and some rows leave it out.

.	.	13	TRBV6-5	TRBJ2-7	ASSYEPPSSYEQY
.	.	11	TRBV6-1	TRBJ1-1	ASSEPGWPEAF
.	.	15	TRBV30	TRBJ2-2	AWSVLGGASNTGELF
.	.	9	TRBV20-1	TRBJ1-2	SATGAGGYT
few	TRBD1	13	TRBV7-2	TRBJ2-1	ASSLATGGSHEQF
.	.	8	TRBV30	TRBJ2-5	AWKEETQY
.	TRBD1	13	TRBV5-6	TRBJ2-1	ASSSTRQGVREQF
.	TRBD2	16	TRBV11-2	TRBJ2-1	ASSFSLLSGGPVNEQF
.	TRBD2	13	TRBV7-9	TRBJ2-2	ASSPSAGVVGELF
many	.	9	TRBV19	TRBJ2-7	ASSMAGHTY
.	.	13	TRBV7-2	TRBJ2-7	ASRFSGQASYEQY
.	TRBD2	13	TRBV6-6	TRBJ2-7	ASTLQGAGGYEQY
.	.	12	TRBV5-1	TRBJ2-3	ASSLDSPTDTQY
.	TRBD2	11	TRBV2	TRBJ2-1	AVLAGYEVEQF
.	.	12	TRBV9	TRBJ2-7	ASSLGSLSHEQY
.	TRBD1	12	TRBV5-1	TRBJ2-5	ASSLEGQQETQY
.	TRBD1	14	TRBV13	TRBJ1-6	ASSEGTGQVNSPLH
.	.	11	TRBV4-1	TRBJ1-1	ASSQVQNTEAF
.	.	9	TRBV2	TRBJ1-1	ASIGGTEAF
.	TRBD2	14	TRBV7-3	TRBJ2-3	ASSLVGAGGADTQY
.	.	12	TRBV15	TRBJ1-2	ATSRVNTNYGYT
.	TRBD2	13	TRBV6-1	TRBJ2-7	ASKPLAGSSYEQY
.	TRBD2	11	TRBV7-9	TRBJ2-1	ASRLAGDNEQF
.	.	13	TRBV9	TRBJ2-3	ASSEETGRTDTQY
.	TRBD2	14	TRBV4-1	TRBJ2-1	ASSQDRGGRYNEQF
.	.	9	TRBV5-1	TRBJ1-2	ATKDSLGYT
.	.	12	TRBV27	TRBJ1-6	ASSPGAENSPLH
.	.	12	TRBV5-5	TRBJ2-7	ASSLSGATYEQY
.	.	10	TRBV5-8	TRBJ2-7	ASTPRSYEQY
.	.	11	TRBV2	TRBJ2-7	ASSGGRGHEQY
.	TRBD1	11	TRBV19	TRBJ1-1	ASSPEGATEAF
.	.	12	TRBV9	TRBJ1-2	ASSVGVGRDGYT
.	TRBD1	15	TRBV5-1	TRBJ2-5	ASSLADFRDSQETQY